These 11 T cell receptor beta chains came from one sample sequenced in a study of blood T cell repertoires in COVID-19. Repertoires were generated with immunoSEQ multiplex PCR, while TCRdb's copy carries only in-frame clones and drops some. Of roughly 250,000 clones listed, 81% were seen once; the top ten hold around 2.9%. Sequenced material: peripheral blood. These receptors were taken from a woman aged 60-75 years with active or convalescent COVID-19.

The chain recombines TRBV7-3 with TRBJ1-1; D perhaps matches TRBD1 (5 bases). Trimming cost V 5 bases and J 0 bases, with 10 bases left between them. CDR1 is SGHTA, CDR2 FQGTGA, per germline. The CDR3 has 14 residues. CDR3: CASSEQGMNTEAFF. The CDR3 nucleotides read TGTGCCAGCAGCGAGCAGGGTATGAACACTGAAGCTTTCTTT.

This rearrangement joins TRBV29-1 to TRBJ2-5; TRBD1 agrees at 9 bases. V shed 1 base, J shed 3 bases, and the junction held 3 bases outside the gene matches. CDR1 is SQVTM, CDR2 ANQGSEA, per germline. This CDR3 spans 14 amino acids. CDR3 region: CSVEVGTGKETQYF. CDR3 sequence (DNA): TGCAGCGTTGAAGTAGGGACAGGGAAAGAGACCCAGTACTTC.

CDR3 sequence (DNA): TGCAGTGCTAGTCCAGGGGGCGGTCAGCCCCAGCATTTT. This sequence encodes CSASPGGGQPQHF. The chain recombines TRBV20-1 with TRBJ1-5; 8 bases are shared with TRBD1. This CDR3 has 13 residues. V was clipped by 3 bases and J by 6 bases; unmatched bases: 4. The V gene's germline CDR1 is DFQATT and CDR2 SNEGSKA (reference sequence).

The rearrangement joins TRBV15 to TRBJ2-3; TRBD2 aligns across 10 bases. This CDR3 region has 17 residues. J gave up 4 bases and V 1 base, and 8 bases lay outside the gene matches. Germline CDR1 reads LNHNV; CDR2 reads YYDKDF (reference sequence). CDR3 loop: CATSRVIAGGSADTQYF. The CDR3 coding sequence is TGTGCCACCAGCAGAGTAATAGCGGGGGGATCCGCAGATACGCAGTATTTT.

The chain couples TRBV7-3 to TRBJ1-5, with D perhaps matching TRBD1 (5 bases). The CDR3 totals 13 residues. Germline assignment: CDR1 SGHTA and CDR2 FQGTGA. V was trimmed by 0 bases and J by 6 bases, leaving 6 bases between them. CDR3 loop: CASSLTQGQPQHF. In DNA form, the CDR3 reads TGTGCCAGCAGCTTAACCCAGGGTCAGCCCCAGCATTTT.

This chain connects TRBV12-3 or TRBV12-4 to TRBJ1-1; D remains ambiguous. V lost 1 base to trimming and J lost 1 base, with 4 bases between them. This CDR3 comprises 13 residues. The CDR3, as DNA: TGTGCCAGCAGTTTAGTAGAGAACACTGAAGCTTTCTTT. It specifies CASSLVENTEAFF.

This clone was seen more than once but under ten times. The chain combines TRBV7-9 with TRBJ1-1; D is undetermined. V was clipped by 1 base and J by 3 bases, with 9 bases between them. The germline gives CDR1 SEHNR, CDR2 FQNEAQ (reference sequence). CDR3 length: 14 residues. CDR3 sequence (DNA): TGTGCCAGCAGCTTAGTTCAGCGGGACACTGAAGCTTTCTTT. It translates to CASSLVQRDTEAFF.

The CDR3 spells CASSVGGTSSQETQYF. DNA for the CDR3: TGTGCCAGCAGCGTAGGCGGGACTAGTTCACAAGAGACCCAGTACTTC. V gene TRBV9 combines with J gene TRBJ2-5; 8 bases match TRBD2. The CDR3 covers 16 residues. The V gene end was trimmed by 0 bases and the J gene end by 2 bases; junction bases not matched to a gene: 6. Germline V gene sequence: CDR1 SGDLS, CDR2 YYNGEE. Using reference TRBV9 and TRBJ2-5 for the parts outside the CDR3, the full variable domain is DSGVTQTPKHLITATGQRVTLRCSPRSGDLSVYWYQQSLDQGLQFLIQYYNGEERAKGNILERFSAQQFPDLHSELNLSSLELGDSALYFCASSVGGTSSQETQYFGPGTRLLVL.

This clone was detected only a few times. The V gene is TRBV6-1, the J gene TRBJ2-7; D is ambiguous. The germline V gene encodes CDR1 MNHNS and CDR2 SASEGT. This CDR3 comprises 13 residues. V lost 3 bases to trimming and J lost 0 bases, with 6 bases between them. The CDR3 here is CASSEASSYEQYF. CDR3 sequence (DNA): TGTGCCAGCAGTGAGGCCAGCTCCTACGAGCAGTACTTC.

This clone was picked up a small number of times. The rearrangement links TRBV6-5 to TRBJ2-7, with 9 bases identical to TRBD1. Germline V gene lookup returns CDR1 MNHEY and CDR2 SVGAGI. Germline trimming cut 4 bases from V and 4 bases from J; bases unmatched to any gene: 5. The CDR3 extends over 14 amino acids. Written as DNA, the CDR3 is TGTGCCAGCAGTTTCCGGGACAGGGCGTACGAGCAGTACTTC. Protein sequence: CASSFRDRAYEQYF.

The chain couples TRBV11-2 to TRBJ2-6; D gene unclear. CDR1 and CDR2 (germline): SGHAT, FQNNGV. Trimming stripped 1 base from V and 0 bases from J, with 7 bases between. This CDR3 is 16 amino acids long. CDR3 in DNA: TGTGCCAGCAGCTTAGTGGCAGACTCTGGGGCCAACGTCCTGACTTTC. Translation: CASSLVADSGANVLTF. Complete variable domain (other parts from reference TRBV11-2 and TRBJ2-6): EAGVAQSPRYKIIEKRQSVAFWCNPISGHATLYWYQQILGQGPKLLIQFQNNGVVDDSQLPKDRFSAERLKGVDSTLKIQPAKLEDSAVYLCASSLVADSGANVLTFGAGSRLTVL.